Each of the 27 T cell receptor beta chains below was sequenced from the same sample in a study of blood T cell repertoires in COVID-19. Method: immunoSEQ multiplex PCR; TCRdb's copy keeps in-frame clones and lacks some. Here the sample spans fewer than 400,000 clones, roughly 89% being singletons. Input material: PBMCs or T cells enriched from blood (not recorded which). Source of these receptors: a woman aged 25 to 39 who had recovered from COVID-19.

The chain joins TRBV6-5 to TRBJ1-5; D may be TRBD1 (5 bases). The CDR3 has 14 residues. V was shortened by 0 bases and J by 5 bases, with 8 bases between the two germline ends. The germline CDR1 and CDR2 sequences are MNHEY and SVGAGI. The CDR3 sequence is CASSYSWGDQPQHF. The CDR3 DNA reads as TGTGCCAGCAGTTACTCGTGGGGGGATCAGCCCCAGCATTTT.

This clone has a single count. J is TRBJ2-7 and V is TRBV10-3; no clear D gene. Germline CDR1 ENHRY, CDR2 SYGVKD. The CDR3 is 15 amino acids. V lost 10 bases and J 5 bases, leaving 24 bases between the germline ends. The CDR3 protein is CATAEREMLWDEQYF. CDR3 bases: TGTGCCACCGCGGAACGAGAGATGCTGTGGGACGAGCAGTACTTC.

This chain joins TRBV27 and TRBJ1-2; D perhaps matches TRBD1 (5 bases). Germline CDR1 MNHEY, CDR2 SMNVEV (reference sequence). Trimming stripped 3 bases from V and 7 bases from J, with 24 bases between. The CDR3 extends over 17 amino acids. The CDR3 region has the DNA TGTGCCAGCAGTTTCTCGCGGTTTGGACACTCGATGGGTGGCTACACCTTC. Translating gives CASSFSRFGHSMGGYTF.

This clone showed up just once. Here the CDR3 DNA reads TGTGCCAGCCGGGGGGGGGCCGAGCAGTACTTC. This translates into CASRGGAEQYF. This chain joins TRBV27 and TRBJ2-7, with 8 bases identical to TRBD2. The junction had 3 bases not matched to a gene; V was cut back by 8 bases and J by 6 bases. CDR3 length: 11 amino acids. The germline V gene encodes CDR1 MNHEY and CDR2 SMNVEV (reference sequence).

The V and J genes are TRBV11-3 and TRBJ1-1; 9 positions match TRBD1. Germline CDR1 and CDR2: SGHNT and YENEEA. V gave up 5 bases and J gave up 8 bases; unmatched junction bases: 15. The CDR3 runs to 16 residues. CDR3 DNA: TGTGCCAGCAGCCAAGCCGGGACAGGGTTTGGACACGAAGCTTTCTTT. Translating it yields CASSQAGTGFGHEAFF.

V usage is TRBV2 and J usage is TRBJ1-4; D is perhaps TRBD1 (5 bases). CDR1 and CDR2 (germline): SNHLY, FYNNEI. The V end lost 6 bases, the J end lost 2 bases, and 10 bases lay between the germline ends. This CDR3 is 14 amino acids long. The CDR3 loop is CASRGGVTNEKLFF. The CDR3 coding sequence is TGTGCCAGCAGGGGGGGGGTGACTAATGAAAAACTGTTTTTT.

The genes are TRBV24-1 and TRBJ1-1; 7 positions match TRBD1. Germline CDR1 KGHDR, CDR2 SFDVKD. CDR3 length: 15 amino acids. After removal of 2 bases from V and 5 bases from J, the junction contained 7 bases not matched to a gene. The CDR3 DNA reads TGTGCCACCAGTGATTCGCGACAGGGTCGAACTGAAGCTTTCTTT. This gives the protein CATSDSRQGRTEAFF.

The chain has TRBV4-3 and TRBJ1-2, with D perhaps TRBD1 (5 bases). Germline V CDR1 and CDR2: LGHNA, YSLEER. Deletions cut 0 bases from V and 2 bases from J, with 13 bases between. This CDR3 is 16 amino acids long. This chain's CDR3 is CASSQDPLGANYGYTF. CDR3 DNA: TGCGCCAGCAGCCAAGACCCATTAGGGGCGAACTATGGCTACACCTTC.

CDR3 in amino acids: CASSLYGVGSYEQYF. The CDR3 DNA reads TGTGCCAGCAGTTTATACGGGGTTGGCTCCTACGAGCAGTACTTC. The J gene is TRBJ2-7, the V gene TRBV27; tentative D call: TRBD2 (5 bases). Germline CDR1 reads MNHEY; CDR2 reads SMNVEV (reference sequence). Trimming shortened V by 1 base and J by 0 bases, and 10 bases separated the two germline ends. CDR3 length: 15 amino acids.

The rearrangement links TRBV24-1 to TRBJ2-7; unclear D gene. Trimming pared 3 bases from V and 3 bases from J, leaving 8 bases between. The CDR3 consists of 13 residues. Germline V gives CDR1 KGHDR, CDR2 SFDVKD. CDR3 protein: CATSDRGHYEQYF. In DNA, the CDR3 is TGTGCCACCAGTGATCGTGGGCACTACGAGCAGTACTTC.

The chain employs TRBV6-5 and TRBJ1-6; D is unresolved. Looked up from germline, CDR1 is MNHEY and CDR2 is SVGAGI. The CDR3 contains 13 residues. V was trimmed by 0 bases and J by 7 bases, leaving 4 bases between them. This CDR3 is CASSYSGNSPLHF. In DNA, the CDR3 is TGTGCCAGCAGTTACTCGGGCAATTCACCCCTCCACTTT.

The rearrangement uses TRBV28 and TRBJ2-1; 12 bases are shared with TRBD2. CDR3 length: 16 amino acids. V was clipped by 7 bases and J by 1 base; unmatched bases: 5. Germline CDR1 and CDR2: MDHEN and SYDVKM. The CDR3 region has the DNA TGTGCCAGCAAAACTAGCGGGAGGTCATCCTACAATGAGCAGTTCTTC. This translates into CASKTSGRSSYNEQFF.

The count of this clone is one. The chain recombines TRBV25-1 with TRBJ1-4; 8 nucleotides match TRBD1. The CDR3 spans 15 residues. The trim removed 4 bases at V and 5 bases at J, leaving 6 bases unmatched. Germline V gene sequence: CDR1 MGHDK, CDR2 SYGVNS. CDR3 sequence: CASSADRGGNEKLFF. In DNA form, the CDR3 reads TGTGCCAGCAGTGCAGACAGGGGAGGGAATGAAAAACTGTTTTTT.

Points on this clone: The same CDR3 also results from other DNA sequences found in this sample. The chain recombines TRBV9 with TRBJ1-6, with 7 bases aligning to TRBD1. Germline V gene sequence: CDR1 SGDLS, CDR2 YYNGEE. J gave up 0 bases and V 0 bases, and 3 bases lay outside the gene matches. This CDR3 contains 17 residues. CDR3 amino acids: CASSVEGASSYNSPLHF. The CDR3 DNA is TGTGCCAGCAGCGTAGAGGGGGCTAGCTCCTATAATTCACCCCTCCACTTT.

The chain links TRBV25-1 to TRBJ2-2; D might be TRBD1 (6 bases). V was trimmed by 3 bases and J by 2 bases, leaving 10 bases between them. Germline V gene sequence: CDR1 MGHDK, CDR2 SYGVNS. This CDR3 contains 15 residues. In nucleotides, the CDR3 is TGTGCCAGCAGTGACACAGGGATCAACACCGGGGAGCTGTTTTTT. This sequence encodes CASSDTGINTGELFF.

This rearrangement joins TRBV7-9 to TRBJ2-3; D is possibly TRBD2 (5 bases). Germline V lookup: CDR1 SEHNR, CDR2 FQNEAQ (reference sequence). The ends were cut back, 5 bases at V and 1 base at J, with 10 bases in the middle. This CDR3 has 14 amino acids. CDR3 amino acids: CASSHSSGTDTQYF. The CDR3 DNA sequence: TGTGCCAGCAGCCACAGTAGCGGCACAGATACGCAGTATTTT.

The chain recombines TRBV9 with TRBJ1-2, with TRBD1 matching over 10 bases. Germline V gene data show CDR1 as SGDLS and CDR2 as YYNGEE. The CDR3 is 17 amino acids. Trimming cost V 3 bases and J 2 bases; bases outside gene matches: 10. The CDR3 is CASSGIPPGQGNYGYTF. In nucleotides, the CDR3 is TGTGCCAGCAGCGGGATACCACCGGGACAGGGGAACTATGGCTACACCTTC.

The chain joins TRBV6-9 to TRBJ1-5; weak D call: TRBD1 (6 bases). V lost 2 bases to trimming and J lost 3 bases, with 11 bases between them. CDR3 length: 15 amino acids. Germline V lookup: CDR1 MNHGY, CDR2 SVAAGI. The CDR3 spells CASSYKDSFNQPQHF. The CDR3 DNA follows: TGTGCCAGCAGTTATAAGGACAGCTTCAATCAGCCCCAGCATTTT.

This clone was seen repeatedly, ten times or more. The chain joins TRBV2 to TRBJ1-4; D call uncertain. The CDR3 covers 14 residues. V was pared by 6 bases and J by 7 bases, with 15 bases between. In germline, CDR1 is SNHLY, CDR2 FYNNEI. This CDR3 is CASSPTVDTEKLFF. The CDR3 nucleotides are TGTGCCAGCAGCCCTACAGTGGATACTGAAAAACTGTTTTTT.

V usage is TRBV6-5 and J usage is TRBJ2-3; possibly TRBD2 for D (6 bases). CDR3 size: 13 residues. Germline lookup yields CDR1 MNHEY and CDR2 SVGAGI. With 8 bases removed from V and 1 base from J, the gap between germline ends came to 10 bases. The CDR3 DNA sequence: TGTGCCAGCCGGGACTTCGGCACAGATACGCAGTATTTT. It codes for CASRDFGTDTQYF.

The chain carries TRBV28 and TRBJ2-5; no clear D gene. Trimming took 3 bases from V and 5 from J, leaving 4 bases between them. CDR3 length equals 11 residues. CDR1 is MDHEN and CDR2 is SYDVKM in the germline V gene. CDR3 region: CASSFSETQYF. The CDR3 DNA reads TGTGCCAGCAGTTTTTCGGAGACCCAGTACTTC.

V and J are TRBV19 and TRBJ1-5, with D maybe TRBD1 (6 bases). The V and J ends lost 5 bases and 6 bases respectively, with 14 bases between them. The CDR3 contains 14 residues. Germline CDR1 and CDR2: LNHDA and SQIVND (reference sequence). The CDR3 nucleotides are TGTGCCAGTAGTTTAAACAGGGTTACTCAGCCCCAGCATTTT. This sequence encodes CASSLNRVTQPQHF.

For the CDR3, the DNA is TGCAGTGCTACCCCAGGCTTGGACTACACCTTC. It codes for CSATPGLDYTF. The rearrangement links TRBV20-1 to TRBJ1-2; D uncertain. CDR1 is DFQATT and CDR2 is SNEGSKA in the germline V gene (reference sequence). This CDR3 has 11 residues. Deletions cut 4 bases from V and 10 bases from J, with 13 bases between.

The chain uses TRBV27 and TRBJ2-7; D gene unclear. The ends were cut back, 0 bases at V and 0 bases at J, with 12 bases in the middle. In germline, CDR1 is MNHEY, CDR2 SMNVEV (reference sequence). The CDR3 totals 16 residues. CDR3 protein: CASSLSWAGNSYEQYF. The CDR3 DNA reads TGTGCCAGCAGTTTATCGTGGGCAGGAAACTCCTACGAGCAGTACTTC.

The V gene is TRBV11-2, the J gene TRBJ1-4; 7 nucleotides align to TRBD1. In germline, CDR1 is SGHAT, CDR2 FQNNGV. CDR3 length: 18 amino acids. Unmatched junction bases numbered 18, after V lost 3 bases and J lost 8 bases. CDR3 residues: CASSFQSGIDRDGEKLFF. The CDR3 DNA reads TGTGCCAGCAGCTTCCAATCCGGGATAGACAGGGACGGCGAAAAACTGTTTTTT.

The rearrangement uses TRBV11-2 and TRBJ2-3; 10 nucleotides match TRBD1. V gave up 6 bases and J gave up 5 bases; unmatched junction bases: 8. There are 15 residues in the CDR3. Germline assignment: CDR1 SGHAT and CDR2 FQNNGV. This CDR3 reads CASRPTGGLLDTQYF. CDR3 DNA: TGTGCCAGCAGACCGACAGGGGGCTTGTTAGATACGCAGTATTTT.

The J gene is TRBJ1-1, the V gene TRBV27; 8 bases map to TRBD1. Germline V lookup: CDR1 MNHEY, CDR2 SMNVEV (reference sequence). The CDR3 length is 15 residues. The ends lost 7 bases at V and 1 base at J; junction bases unmatched: 8. CDR3 bases: TGTGCCAGCACCACGATCGGGACAGGGAACACTGAAGCTTTCTTT. Encoded protein: CASTTIGTGNTEAFF.